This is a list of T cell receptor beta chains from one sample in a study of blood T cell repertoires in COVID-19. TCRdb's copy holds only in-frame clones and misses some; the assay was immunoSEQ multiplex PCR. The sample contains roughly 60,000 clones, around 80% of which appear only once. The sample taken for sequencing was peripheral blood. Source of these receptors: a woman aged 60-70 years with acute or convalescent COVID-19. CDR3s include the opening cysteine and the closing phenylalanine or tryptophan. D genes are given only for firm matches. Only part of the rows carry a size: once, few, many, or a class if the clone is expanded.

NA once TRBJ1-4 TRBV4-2 TGTGCCAGCAGCGCTCGACAGCTAAGCAATGAAAAACTGTTTTTT CASSARQLSNEKLFF
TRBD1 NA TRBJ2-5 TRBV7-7 TGTGCCAGCAGCGGACAGGGGGCCCACGAGACCCAGTACTTC CASSGQGAHETQYF
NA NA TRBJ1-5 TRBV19 TGTGCCAGTAGTATTATGGGCGGGCAGCCCCAGCATTTT CASSIMGGQPQHF
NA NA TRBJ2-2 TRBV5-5 TGTGCCAGCAGCTTGGGCGCCTTTGGGAACACCGGGGAGCTGTTTTTT CASSLGAFGNTGELFF
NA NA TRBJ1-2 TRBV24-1 TGTGCCACCAGTGTCCCATATGGCTACACCTTC CATSVPYGYTF
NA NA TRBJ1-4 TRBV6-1 TGTGCCAGCAGTGACGACAACAGCTATAATGAAAAACTGTTTTTT CASSDDNSYNEKLFF
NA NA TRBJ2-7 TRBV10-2 TGCGCCAGCAGTGGACTAGTTTTAGAGCAGTACTTC CASSGLVLEQYF
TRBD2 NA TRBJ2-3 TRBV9 TGTGCCAGCAGCGTCCCTTCCAGCGGGGGGATCACAGATACGCAGTATTTT CASSVPSSGGITDTQYF
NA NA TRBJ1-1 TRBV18 TGTGCCAGCTCACCACCGGGCCAGAACACTGAAGCTTTCTTT CASSPPGQNTEAFF
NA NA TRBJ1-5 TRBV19 TGTGCCAGTAGTAGCAGGGAGGAGGGGAGCAATCAGCCCCAGCATTTT CASSSREEGSNQPQHF
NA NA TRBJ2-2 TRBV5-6 TGTGCCAGCAGCATGACAGTCAGCACCGGGGAGCTGTTTTTT CASSMTVSTGELFF
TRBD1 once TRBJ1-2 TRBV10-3 TGTGCCATCAGTCTTGGACAGGGGGAATTTGGCTACACCTTC CAISLGQGEFGYTF
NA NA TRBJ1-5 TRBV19 TGTGCCAGTAGTACGCAGGGGAACGATCAGCCCCAGCATTTT CASSTQGNDQPQHF
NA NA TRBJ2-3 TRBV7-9 TGTGCCAGCGGACAGTCATCTAGCACAGATACGCAGTATTTT CASGQSSSTDTQYF
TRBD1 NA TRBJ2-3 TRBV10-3 TGTGCCTCCGGACAGGGGGCCGAAGATACGCAGTATTTT CASGQGAEDTQYF
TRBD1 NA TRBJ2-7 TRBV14 TGTGCCAGCAGCCTTCGGACAGGTACCTTTTACGAGCAGTACTTC CASSLRTGTFYEQYF
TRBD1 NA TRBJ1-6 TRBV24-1 TGTGCCACCAGCGGGACAGGGGGCTTCTATAATTCACCCCTCCACTTT CATSGTGGFYNSPLHF
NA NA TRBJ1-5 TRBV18 TGTGCCAGCTCACCACCGGACAGAACTAATCAGCCCCAGCATTTT CASSPPDRTNQPQHF
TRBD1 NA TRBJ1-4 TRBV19 TGTGCCAGTACCCCTCCACAGGGGGCAGGGGAAAAACTGTTTTTT CASTPPQGAGEKLFF
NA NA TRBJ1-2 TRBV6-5 TGTGCCAGCAGCCCGACCGACAGGTTATATGGCTACACCTTC CASSPTDRLYGYTF
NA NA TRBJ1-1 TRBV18 TGTGCCAGCTCACCACTTCCCGGCACTGAAGCTTTCTTT CASSPLPGTEAFF
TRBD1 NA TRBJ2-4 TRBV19 TGTGCCAGTAGTTCAGGGGGCAACATTCAGTACTTC CASSSGGNIQYF
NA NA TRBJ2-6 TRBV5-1 TGCGCCAGCAGCTTCAGATCCACAGGGTCTAGTGCTGGGGCCAACGTCCTGACTTTC CASSFRSTGSSAGANVLTF
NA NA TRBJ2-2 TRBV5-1 TGCGCCAGCAGCTTGGGCGGATCGGGCACCGGGGAGCTGTTTTTT CASSLGGSGTGELFF
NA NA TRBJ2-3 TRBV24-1 TGTGCCACCAGTGTCCTGGCAGGGGCGGCGCAGTATTTT CATSVLAGAAQYF
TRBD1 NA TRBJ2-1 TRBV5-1 TGCGCCAGCAGCTTGGGACAGGGTTTTCGCAATGAGCAGTTCTTC CASSLGQGFRNEQFF
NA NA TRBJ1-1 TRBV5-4 TGTGCCAGCAGCTTGGTCCAGGGCGGGAACACTGAAGCTTTCTTT CASSLVQGGNTEAFF
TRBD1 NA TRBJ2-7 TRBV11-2 TGTGCCAGCAGCTTAGGGCCGGGACAGGGTATTCCCGAGCAGTACTTC CASSLGPGQGIPEQYF
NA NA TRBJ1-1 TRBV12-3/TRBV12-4 TGTGCCAGCAGTTACAGGGAGGGAACTGAAGCTTTCTTT CASSYREGTEAFF